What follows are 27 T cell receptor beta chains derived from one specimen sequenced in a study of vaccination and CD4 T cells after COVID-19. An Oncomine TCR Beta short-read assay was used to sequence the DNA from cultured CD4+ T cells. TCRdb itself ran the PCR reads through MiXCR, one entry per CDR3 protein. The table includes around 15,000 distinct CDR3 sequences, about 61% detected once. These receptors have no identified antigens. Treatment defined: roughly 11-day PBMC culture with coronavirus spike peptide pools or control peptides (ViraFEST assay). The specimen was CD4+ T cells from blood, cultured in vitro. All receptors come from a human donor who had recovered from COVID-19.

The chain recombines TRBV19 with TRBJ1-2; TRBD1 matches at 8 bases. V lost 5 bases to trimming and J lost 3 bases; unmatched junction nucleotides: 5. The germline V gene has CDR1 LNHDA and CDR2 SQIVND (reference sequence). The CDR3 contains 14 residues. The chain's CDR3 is CASSFADRDYGYTF. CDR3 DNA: TGTGCCAGTAGTTTCGCGGACAGGGACTATGGCTACACCTTC. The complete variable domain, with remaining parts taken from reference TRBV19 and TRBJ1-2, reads DGGITQSPKYLFRKEGQNVTLSCEQNLNHDAMYWYRQDPGQGLRLIYYSQIVNDFQKGDIAEGYSVSREKKESFPLTVTSAQKNPTAFYLCASSFADRDYGYTFGSGTRLTVV.

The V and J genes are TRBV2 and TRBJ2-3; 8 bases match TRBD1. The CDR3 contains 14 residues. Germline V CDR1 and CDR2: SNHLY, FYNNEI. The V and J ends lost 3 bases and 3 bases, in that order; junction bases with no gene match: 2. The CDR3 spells CASSEDRVTDTQYF. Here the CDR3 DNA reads TGTGCCAGCAGTGAGGACAGGGTAACAGATACGCAGTATTTT. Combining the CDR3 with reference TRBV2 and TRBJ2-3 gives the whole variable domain EPEVTQTPSHQVTQMGQEVILRCVPISNHLYFYWYRQILGQKVEFLVSFYNNEISEKSEIFDDQFSVERPDGSNFTLKIRSTKLEDSAMYFCASSEDRVTDTQYFGPGTRLTVL.

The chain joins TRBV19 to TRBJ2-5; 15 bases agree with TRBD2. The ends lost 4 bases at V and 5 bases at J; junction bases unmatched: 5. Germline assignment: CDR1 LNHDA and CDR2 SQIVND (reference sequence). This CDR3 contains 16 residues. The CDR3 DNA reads TGTGCCAGTAGTACCGGACTAGCGGGAGGGCCGGAGACCCAGTACTTC. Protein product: CASSTGLAGGPETQYF.

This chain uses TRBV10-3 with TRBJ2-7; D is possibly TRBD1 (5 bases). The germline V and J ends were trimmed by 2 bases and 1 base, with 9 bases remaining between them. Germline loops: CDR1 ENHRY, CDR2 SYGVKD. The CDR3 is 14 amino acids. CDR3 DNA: TGTGCCATCAGTGAGACGTCAGGGTCCTACGAGCAGTACTTC. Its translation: CAISETSGSYEQYF.

The CDR3 bases are TGTGCCAGCAGTTACATTGGGGGCCGAAGTACCGGGGAGCTGTTTTTT. Translating it yields CASSYIGGRSTGELFF. The chain recombines TRBV6-5 with TRBJ2-2; D may be TRBD1 (6 bases). The CDR3 has 16 residues. CDR1 MNHEY and CDR2 SVGAGI come from the germline V gene. V lost 2 bases, J lost 5 bases, and 15 bases lay in between.

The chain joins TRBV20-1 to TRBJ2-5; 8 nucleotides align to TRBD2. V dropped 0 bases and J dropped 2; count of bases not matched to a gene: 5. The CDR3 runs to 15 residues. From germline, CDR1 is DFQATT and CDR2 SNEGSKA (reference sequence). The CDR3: CSARDQAGAQETQYF. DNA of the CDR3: TGCAGTGCTAGAGATCAAGCGGGAGCTCAAGAGACCCAGTACTTC.

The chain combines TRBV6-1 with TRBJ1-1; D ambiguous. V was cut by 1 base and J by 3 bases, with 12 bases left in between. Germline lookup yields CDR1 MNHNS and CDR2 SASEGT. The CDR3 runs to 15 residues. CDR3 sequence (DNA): TGTGCCAGCAGTGAAGGGTTTTCAGACTACACTGAAGCTTTCTTT. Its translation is CASSEGFSDYTEAFF.

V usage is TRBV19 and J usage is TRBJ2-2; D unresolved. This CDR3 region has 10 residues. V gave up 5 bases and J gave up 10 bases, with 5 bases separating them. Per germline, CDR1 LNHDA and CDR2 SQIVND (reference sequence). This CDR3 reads CASSDEELFF. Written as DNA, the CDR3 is TGTGCCAGTAGTGATGAGGAGCTGTTTTTT.

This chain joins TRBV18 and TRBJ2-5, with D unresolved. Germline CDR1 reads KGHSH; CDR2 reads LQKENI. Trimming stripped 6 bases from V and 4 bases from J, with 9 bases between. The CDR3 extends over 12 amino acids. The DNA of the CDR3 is TGTGCCAGCTCCCACCCGGGAGAGACCCAGTACTTC. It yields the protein CASSHPGETQYF.

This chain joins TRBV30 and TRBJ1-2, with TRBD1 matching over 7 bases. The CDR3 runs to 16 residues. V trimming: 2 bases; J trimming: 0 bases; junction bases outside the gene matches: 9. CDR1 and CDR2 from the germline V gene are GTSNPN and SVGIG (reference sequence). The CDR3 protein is CAWSKGTAFPNYGYTF. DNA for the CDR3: TGTGCCTGGAGTAAAGGGACAGCTTTTCCTAACTATGGCTACACCTTC.

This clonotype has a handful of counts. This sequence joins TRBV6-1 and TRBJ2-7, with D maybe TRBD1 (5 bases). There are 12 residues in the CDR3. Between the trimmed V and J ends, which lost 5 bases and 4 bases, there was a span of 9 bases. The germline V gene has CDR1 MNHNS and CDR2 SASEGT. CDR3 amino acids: CASSRGSYEQYF. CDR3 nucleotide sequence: TGTGCCAGCAGTAGGGGTAGTTACGAGCAGTACTTC.

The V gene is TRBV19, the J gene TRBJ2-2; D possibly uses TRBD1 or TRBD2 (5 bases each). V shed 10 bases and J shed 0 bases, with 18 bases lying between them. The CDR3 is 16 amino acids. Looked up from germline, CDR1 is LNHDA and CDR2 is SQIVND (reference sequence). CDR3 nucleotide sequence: TGTGCCACCCGGGACCCAGGAGCCCCGAACACCGGGGAGCTGTTTTTT. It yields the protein CATRDPGAPNTGELFF.

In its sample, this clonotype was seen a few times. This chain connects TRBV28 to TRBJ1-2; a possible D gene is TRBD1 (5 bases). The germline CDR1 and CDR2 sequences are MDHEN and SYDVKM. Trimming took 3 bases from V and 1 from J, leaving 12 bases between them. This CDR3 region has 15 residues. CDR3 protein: CASSLRLRGNYGYTF. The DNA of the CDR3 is TGTGCCAGCAGTTTGAGACTAAGGGGTAACTATGGCTACACCTTC.

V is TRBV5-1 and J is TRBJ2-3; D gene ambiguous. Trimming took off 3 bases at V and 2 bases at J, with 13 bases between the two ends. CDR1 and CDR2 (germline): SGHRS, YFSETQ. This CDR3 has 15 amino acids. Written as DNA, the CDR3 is TGCGCCAGCAGCTCTAAGCCCCGCGACACAGATACGCAGTATTTT. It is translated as CASSSKPRDTDTQYF.

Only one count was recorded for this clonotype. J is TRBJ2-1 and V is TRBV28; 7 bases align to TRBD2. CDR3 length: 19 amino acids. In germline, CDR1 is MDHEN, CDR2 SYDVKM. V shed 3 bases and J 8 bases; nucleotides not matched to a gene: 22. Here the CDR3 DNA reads TGTGCCAGCAGTTTGGGCCCCCAAGGTGGGAGGGCCAGGGCAGATGAGCAGTTCTTC. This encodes CASSLGPQGGRARADEQFF.

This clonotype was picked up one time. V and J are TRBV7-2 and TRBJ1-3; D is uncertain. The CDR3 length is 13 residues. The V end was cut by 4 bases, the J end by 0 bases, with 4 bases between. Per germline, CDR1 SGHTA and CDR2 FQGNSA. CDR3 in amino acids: CASSSSSGNTIYF. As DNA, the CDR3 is TGTGCCAGCAGCTCGTCCTCTGGAAACACCATATATTTT.

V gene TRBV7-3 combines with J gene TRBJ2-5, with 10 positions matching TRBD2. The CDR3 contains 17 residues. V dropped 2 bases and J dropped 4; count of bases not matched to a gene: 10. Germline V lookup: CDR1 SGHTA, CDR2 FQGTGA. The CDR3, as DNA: TGTGCCAGCAGCTTAGGGCTAGCGGGAGTTGGAGGAGAGACCCAGTACTTC. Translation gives CASSLGLAGVGGETQYF. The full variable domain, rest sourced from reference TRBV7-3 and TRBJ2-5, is GAGVSQTPSNKVTEKGKYVELRCDPISGHTALYWYRQSLGQGPEFLIYFQGTGAADDSGLPNDRFFAVRPEGSVSTLKIQRTERGDSAVYLCASSLGLAGVGGETQYFGPGTRLLVL.

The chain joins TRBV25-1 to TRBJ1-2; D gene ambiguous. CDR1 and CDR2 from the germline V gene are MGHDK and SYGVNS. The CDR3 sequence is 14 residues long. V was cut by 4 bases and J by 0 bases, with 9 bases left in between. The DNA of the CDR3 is TGTGCCAGCAGTGGGCCGTCAGCTAACTATGGCTACACCTTC. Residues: CASSGPSANYGYTF.

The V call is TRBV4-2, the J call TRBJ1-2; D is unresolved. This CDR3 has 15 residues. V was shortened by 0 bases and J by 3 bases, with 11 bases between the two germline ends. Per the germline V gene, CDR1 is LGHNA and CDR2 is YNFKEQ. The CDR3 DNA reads TGTGCCAGCAGCCAAGAAGCCGACACCGACTATGGCTACACCTTC. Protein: CASSQEADTDYGYTF.

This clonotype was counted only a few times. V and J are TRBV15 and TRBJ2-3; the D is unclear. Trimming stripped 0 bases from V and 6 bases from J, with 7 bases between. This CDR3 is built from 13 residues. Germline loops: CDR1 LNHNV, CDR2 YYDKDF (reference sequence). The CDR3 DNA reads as TGTGCCACCAGCAGAGATCATGGGGATACGCAGTATTTT. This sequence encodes CATSRDHGDTQYF.

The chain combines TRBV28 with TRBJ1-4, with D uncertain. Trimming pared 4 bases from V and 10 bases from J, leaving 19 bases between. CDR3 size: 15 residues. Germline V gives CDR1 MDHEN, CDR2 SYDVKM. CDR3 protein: CASSSSRRGLGKLFF. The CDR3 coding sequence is TGTGCCAGCAGTTCCTCTCGACGGGGTCTGGGAAAACTGTTTTTT.

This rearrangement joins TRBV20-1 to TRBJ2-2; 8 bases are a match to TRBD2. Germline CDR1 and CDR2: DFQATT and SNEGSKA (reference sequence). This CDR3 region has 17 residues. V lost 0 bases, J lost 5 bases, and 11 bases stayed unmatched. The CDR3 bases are TGCAGTGCTAGAGATGCCACAGCGGGAGACCCAACCGGGGAGCTGTTTTTT. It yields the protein CSARDATAGDPTGELFF.

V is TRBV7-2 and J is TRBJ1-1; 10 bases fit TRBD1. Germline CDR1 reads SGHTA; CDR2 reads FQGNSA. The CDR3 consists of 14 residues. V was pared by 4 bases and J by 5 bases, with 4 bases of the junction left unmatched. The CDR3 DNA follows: TGTGCCAGCAGCTCCGGACAGGGGGAAACTGAAGCTTTCTTT. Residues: CASSSGQGETEAFF.

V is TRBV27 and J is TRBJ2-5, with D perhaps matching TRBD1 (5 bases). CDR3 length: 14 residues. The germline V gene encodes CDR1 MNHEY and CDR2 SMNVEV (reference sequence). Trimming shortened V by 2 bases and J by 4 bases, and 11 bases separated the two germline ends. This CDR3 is CASSLKWQGETQYF. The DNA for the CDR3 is TGTGCCAGCAGTTTAAAGTGGCAGGGAGAGACCCAGTACTTC.

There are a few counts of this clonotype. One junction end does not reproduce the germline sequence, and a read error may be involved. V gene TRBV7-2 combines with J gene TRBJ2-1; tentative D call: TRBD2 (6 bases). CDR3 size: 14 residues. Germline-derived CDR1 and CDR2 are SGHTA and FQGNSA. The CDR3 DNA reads TGTGCCAGCAGCCTAGCGATACAATACAATGAGCAGTTCTTC. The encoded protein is CASSLAIQYNEQFF.

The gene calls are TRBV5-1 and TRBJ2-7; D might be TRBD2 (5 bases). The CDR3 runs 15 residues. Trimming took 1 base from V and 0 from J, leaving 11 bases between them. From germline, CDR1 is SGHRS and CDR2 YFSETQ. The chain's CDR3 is CASSLTGGSSYEQYF. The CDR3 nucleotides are TGCGCCAGCAGCTTGACCGGAGGAAGCTCCTACGAGCAGTACTTC.

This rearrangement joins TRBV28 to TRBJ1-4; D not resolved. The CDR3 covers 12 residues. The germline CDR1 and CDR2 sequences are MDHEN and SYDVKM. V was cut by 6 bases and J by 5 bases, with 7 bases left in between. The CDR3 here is CASSRENEKLFF. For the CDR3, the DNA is TGTGCCAGCAGCCGGGAGAATGAAAAACTGTTTTTT.